The following is a TCR beta chain sequence with its context. Its antigen is as yet unknown. The data derive from a study of cytomegalovirus exposure and HLA in healthy donors. PCR employed 60 Vbeta and 13 Jbeta primers. Sequencing was performed with immunoSEQ multiplex PCR; in TCRdb, only in-frame clones are kept and a portion is missing. Among 130,000 or so clones listed, over 65% were seen once. Findings of the study overall: When analyzed later, the rates of TCR association showed variation by HLA locus, with DRB1 the most and HLA-C the fewest. The study put 150 or so TCR beta chains on its list as cytomegalovirus-associated. Most TCR sequences were seen very rarely across donors, but some public TCRs occurred in many. In a later analysis, a genetic analysis reported fewer productive-TCR N-insertions in an Asian-associated ancestry cluster than the cohort average.

The specimen sequenced was PBMCs. The TCR originated in a woman in her 40s in good health and CMV-seronegative.

The CDR3 DNA sequence: TGTGCCAGCAGTTTCGGGGGGAACACTGAAGCTTTCTTT. The encoded protein is CASSFGGNTEAFF. The chain is built from TRBV28 and TRBJ1-1; possibly TRBD1 for D (5 bases). Germline V gene data show CDR1 as MDHEN and CDR2 as SYDVKM. The V gene lost 3 bases and the J gene lost 1 base, with 6 bases spanning the gap. There are 13 residues in the CDR3. Using reference TRBV28 and TRBJ1-1 for the parts outside the CDR3, the full variable domain is DVKVTQSSRYLVKRTGEKVFLECVQDMDHENMFWYRQDPGLGLRLIYFSYDVKMKEKGDIPEGYSVSREKKERFSLILESASTNQTSMYLCASSFGGNTEAFFGQGTRLTVV.